This record covers a single T cell receptor beta chain. The antigen is not known. TCRdb reanalyzed the 5' RACE reads and collapses them to one entry per CDR3 protein, without DNA. This table lists 550,000 or so distinct CDR3 sequences. This specimen comes from a study of T cells expressing NK-cell markers. Background on the study: In sorted CD3+CD56+NKG2C+, CD3+CD56+NKG2C- and CD3+CD56-NKG2C+ T cells, TCR beta repertoires were obtained. Findings and caveats of the study: Roughly 6 donors showed dominant NKG2C+ clonotypes comprising about 1.0-7.0% of their CD8+ T cells. Expanded NKG2C+ T cell clones had unclear HCMV specificity.

In germline, CDR1 is KGHDR, CDR2 SFDVKD. The CDR3 extends over 14 amino acids. V gene TRBV24-1 combines with J gene TRBJ1-6. Material: blood T cells: a sorted CD56 or NKG2C T cell subset, CD4+ or CD8+ T cells, or bulk PBMC T cells (not recorded which). This TCR was recovered from a man younger than 30 in good health. CDR3 amino acids: CATSAGLNGSPLHF.